This passage covers 30 T cell receptor beta chains from one sample sequenced in a study of early T cells in non-severe SARS-CoV-2 infection. A single record per CDR3 protein comes from TCRdb applying MiXCR to the 5' RACE reads. The sample yields around 92,000 distinct CDR3 sequences, 8% to 13% seen once. Sequences were obtained from whole blood. All receptors come from an adult who was a healthcare worker with PCR-confirmed SARS-CoV-2 infection or an uninfected control (not recorded which).

In this sample, this clonotype turned up many times. The genes are TRBV18 and TRBJ2-7, with unresolved D. Germline V gene sequence: CDR1 KGHSH, CDR2 LQKENI. CDR3 length: 16 amino acids. V dropped 6 bases and J dropped 0 bases, with 18 bases sitting between them. This CDR3 reads CASSTYSSLNSYEQYF. The CDR3 nucleotides read TGTGCCAGCTCCACGTATTCGAGTTTAAACTCCTACGAGCAGTACTTC.

This clonotype occurred a few times. The chain recombines TRBV5-6 with TRBJ2-3; TRBD1 agrees at 8 bases. The germline CDR1 and CDR2 sequences are SGHDT and YYEEEE. CDR3 length equals 15 residues. Trimming at V came to 1 base and at J to 3 bases, leaving 4 bases not matched to a gene. DNA for the CDR3: TGTGCCAGCAGCTTGTGGGACAGGAGAACAGATACGCAGTATTTT. This codes for CASSLWDRRTDTQYF.

This clonotype was found many times. The chain recombines TRBV20-1 with TRBJ2-1, with D uncertain. The CDR3 consists of 15 residues. V was trimmed by 2 bases and J by 7 bases, leaving 18 bases between them. The germline CDR1 and CDR2 sequences are DFQATT and SNEGSKA (reference sequence). As DNA, the CDR3 is TGCAGTGCTAGACCCTCGACGATACGAGCAAATGAGCAGTTCTTC. As protein: CSARPSTIRANEQFF.

This clonotype turned up a few times. The chain combines TRBV7-9 with TRBJ1-6, with D possibly TRBD1 on 5 matching bases. The V end was cut by 5 bases, the J end by 7 bases, with 18 bases between. There are 16 residues in the CDR3. Per the germline V gene, CDR1 is SEHNR and CDR2 is FQNEAQ (reference sequence). Here the CDR3 reads CASSLPGSRGNSPLHF. The CDR3, as DNA: TGTGCCAGCAGCCTGCCAGGGTCGCGGGGGAATTCACCCCTCCACTTT.

In its sample, this clonotype was seen a few times. The chain uses TRBV16 and TRBJ1-2; 7 bases line up with TRBD1. This CDR3 is built from 14 residues. The ends lost 7 bases at V and 8 bases at J; junction bases unmatched: 13. CDR1 KGHSY and CDR2 FQNENV come from the germline V gene. The CDR3 loop reads CASIPQRGGSGYTF. In DNA form, the CDR3 reads TGTGCCAGCATCCCCCAGAGAGGGGGCAGCGGCTACACCTTC.

This clonotype has at least ten counts. The V call is TRBV2, the J call TRBJ2-3; D is ambiguous. Germline V CDR1 and CDR2: SNHLY, FYNNEI. The CDR3 totals 15 residues. Trimming shortened V by 3 bases and J by 0 bases, and 10 bases separated the two germline ends. CDR3 in amino acids: CASSDDLPSTDTQYF. In DNA, the CDR3 is TGTGCCAGCAGTGACGACCTACCTAGCACAGATACGCAGTATTTT.

This clonotype turned up a few times. The rearrangement uses TRBV29-1 and TRBJ2-7, with D perhaps being TRBD1 or TRBD2 (5 bases each). The CDR3 contains 15 residues. V was trimmed by 6 bases and J by 0 bases, leaving 18 bases between them. Looked up from germline, CDR1 is SQVTM and CDR2 is ANQGSEA. CDR3 nucleotide sequence: TGCAGCGTGGTGACAGATAGCGCTAGCTCCTACGAGCAGTACTTC. Translating gives CSVVTDSASSYEQYF.

The sample holds a few counts of this clonotype. The chain has TRBV4-1 and TRBJ1-1; possible D gene TRBD1, 6 bases. The ends were cut back, 4 bases at V and 0 bases at J, with 12 bases in the middle. Germline CDR1 is MGHRA and CDR2 is YSYEKL. The CDR3 is 15 amino acids. Here the CDR3 DNA reads TGCGCCAGCAGCCGCATCGGGGGCGTGAACACTGAAGCTTTCTTT. Translating gives CASSRIGGVNTEAFF.

This clonotype was seen ten or more times. The rearrangement joins TRBV3-1 to TRBJ1-5; 8 nucleotides match TRBD1. The CDR3 runs 15 residues. CDR1 is LGHDT, CDR2 YNNKEL, per germline (reference sequence). V was pared by 5 bases and J by 3 bases, with 6 bases of the junction left unmatched. The chain's CDR3 is CASSGRGPFNQPQHF. CDR3 DNA: TGTGCCAGCAGCGGCAGGGGGCCGTTCAATCAGCCCCAGCATTTT.

J is TRBJ1-4 and V is TRBV6-1; TRBD1 aligns across 9 bases. V dropped 6 bases and J dropped 5; count of bases not matched to a gene: 7. Germline CDR1 and CDR2: MNHNS and SASEGT. The CDR3 totals 15 residues. CDR3 DNA sequence: TGTGCCAGCAGCCCGACGGACAGGGGAAATGAAAAACTGTTTTTT. It translates to CASSPTDRGNEKLFF.

The V gene is TRBV20-1, the J gene TRBJ2-7, with D perhaps matching TRBD1 or TRBD2 (5 bases each). CDR3 length equals 14 residues. The germline V gene encodes CDR1 DFQATT and CDR2 SNEGSKA (reference sequence). Between the trimmed V and J ends, which lost 5 bases and 2 bases, there was a span of 16 bases. CDR3: CSALRDPGTYEQYF. The CDR3 DNA sequence: TGCAGTGCTCTCAGGGACCCGGGGACCTACGAGCAGTACTTC.

This clonotype came up a few times. V gene TRBV11-2 combines with J gene TRBJ2-5; TRBD2 might be the D (5 bases). The CDR3 has 16 amino acids. The germline CDR1 and CDR2 sequences are SGHAT and FQNNGV. V was pared by 6 bases and J by 5 bases, with 22 bases between. The CDR3 sequence: CASSPMISWRGETQYF. In DNA form, the CDR3 reads TGTGCCAGCAGTCCTATGATATCTTGGCGCGGGGAGACCCAGTACTTC.

The CDR3 nucleotides are TGCAGCGTTGAAGGGGCAGTAGGCAATGAGCAGTTCTTC. It translates to CSVEGAVGNEQFF. The rearrangement uses TRBV29-1 and TRBJ2-1; D gene ambiguous. This CDR3 has 13 amino acids. Germline values: CDR1 SQVTM, CDR2 ANQGSEA. With 1 base removed from V and 6 bases from J, the gap between germline ends came to 10 bases.

This clonotype has just a few counts. This CDR3 reads CSAPTGSVTEAFF. For the CDR3, the DNA is TGCAGTGCCCCGACAGGGTCGGTCACTGAAGCTTTCTTT. This chain joins TRBV20-1 and TRBJ1-1, with 7 bases aligning to TRBD1. Germline V gives CDR1 DFQATT, CDR2 SNEGSKA (reference sequence). The CDR3 is 13 amino acids. The V gene end was trimmed by 6 bases and the J gene end by 4 bases; junction bases not matched to a gene: 8.

Many counts were recorded for this clonotype. The genes are TRBV29-1 and TRBJ1-1; tentatively, D is TRBD1 (6 bases). The CDR3 length is 12 residues. Germline loops: CDR1 SQVTM, CDR2 ANQGSEA. Deletions cut 7 bases from V and 8 bases from J, with 17 bases between. The CDR3 DNA reads TGCAGCGCCGAACGAACCGGGACAGAAGCTTTCTTT. It is translated as CSAERTGTEAFF.

The CDR3 bases are TGTGCCAGCAGACCCGGGACAGGGGAGCAGTACTTC. Amino acids: CASRPGTGEQYF. The chain is built from TRBV28 and TRBJ2-7; the match to TRBD1 covers 9 bases. V gave up 6 bases and J gave up 7 bases; unmatched junction bases: 4. From germline, CDR1 is MDHEN and CDR2 SYDVKM. The CDR3 loop spans 12 amino acids.

This clonotype turned up a few times. The chain links TRBV28 to TRBJ1-1; no reliable D call. V lost 10 bases and J 8 bases, leaving 14 bases between the germline ends. The CDR3 loop spans 11 amino acids. Germline CDR1 is MDHEN and CDR2 is SYDVKM. DNA for the CDR3: TGTGCCACCTGCGGGGAGAGGGAAGCTTTCTTT. Amino acid sequence: CATCGEREAFF.

In its sample, this clonotype was seen many times. The rearrangement joins TRBV2 to TRBJ2-7, with D possibly TRBD1 on 8 matching bases. Trimming stripped 7 bases from V and 3 bases from J, with 13 bases between. This CDR3 region has 13 residues. CDR1 is SNHLY and CDR2 is FYNNEI in the germline V gene. CDR3 in amino acids: CASTGGQDYEQYF. The DNA of the CDR3 is TGTGCCAGCACGGGGGGACAGGACTACGAGCAGTACTTC.

This clonotype was observed many times. V and J are TRBV18 and TRBJ1-5; 9 bases are shared with TRBD1. The CDR3 totals 16 residues. Germline CDR1 reads KGHSH; CDR2 reads LQKENI. V shed 6 bases, J shed 4 bases, and the junction held 10 bases outside the gene matches. The CDR3 nucleotides read TGTGCCAGCTCGCGGTCCGGACAGGGGCTTAATCAGCCCCAGCATTTT. Translating it yields CASSRSGQGLNQPQHF.

This clonotype occurred a few times. The chain is built from TRBV29-1 and TRBJ2-7; perhaps TRBD1 as D (5 bases). The V gene lost 4 bases and the J gene lost 0 bases, with 10 bases spanning the gap. CDR1 and CDR2 from the germline V gene are SQVTM and ANQGSEA. There are 13 residues in the CDR3. The CDR3 coding sequence is TGCAGCGTTGTAGACAGATTCTCCTACGAGCAGTACTTC. It codes for CSVVDRFSYEQYF.

There are a few counts of this clonotype. V is TRBV28 and J is TRBJ1-2; D not resolved. Trimming cost V 3 bases and J 6 bases, with 5 bases left between them. The CDR3 has 11 amino acids. Germline CDR1 is MDHEN and CDR2 is SYDVKM. The CDR3 coding sequence is TGTGCCAGCAGTTTTTCCCATGGCTACACCTTC. Amino acid sequence: CASSFSHGYTF.

This clonotype was picked up many times. This chain uses TRBV13 with TRBJ2-3; possibly TRBD1 for D (6 bases). Deletions cut 6 bases from V and 1 base from J, with 20 bases between. CDR1 and CDR2 (germline): PRHDT, FYEKMQ (reference sequence). CDR3 length equals 17 residues. CDR3 sequence reads: CASSLQGPPLRTDTQYF. CDR3 DNA: TGTGCCAGCAGTCTCCAGGGGCCTCCGTTACGCACAGATACGCAGTATTTT.

This clonotype showed up many times. The chain is built from TRBV20-1 and TRBJ1-5; no clear D. The germline gives CDR1 DFQATT, CDR2 SNEGSKA (reference sequence). The length of the CDR3 is 14 residues. Trimming cost V 6 bases and J 1 base, with 13 bases left between them. CDR3 sequence reads: CSAAPGGSNQPQHF. CDR3 nucleotide sequence: TGCAGTGCCGCCCCCGGCGGCAGCAATCAGCCCCAGCATTTT.

This clonotype was detected only a few times. The chain links TRBV5-1 to TRBJ2-5; 7 bases match TRBD2. Germline assignment: CDR1 SGHRS and CDR2 YFSETQ. This CDR3 spans 14 amino acids. V dropped 7 bases and J dropped 2; count of bases not matched to a gene: 8. The CDR3 loop reads CASYALADQETQYF. CDR3 DNA sequence: TGCGCCAGCTACGCGCTAGCGGATCAAGAGACCCAGTACTTC.

This clonotype has only a few counts. This chain connects TRBV28 to TRBJ2-2, with 7 bases identical to TRBD2. The CDR3 sequence is 17 residues long. The V segment lost 1 base and the J segment 5 bases; nucleotides outside the gene matches: 10. Germline V CDR1 and CDR2: MDHEN, SYDVKM. CDR3: CASSLSPTSVGTGELFF. CDR3 DNA: TGTGCCAGCAGTTTATCCCCCACTAGCGTCGGGACCGGGGAGCTGTTTTTT. The full variable domain, its missing parts supplied by reference TRBV28 and TRBJ2-2, is DVKVTQSSRYLVKRTGEKVFLECVQDMDHENMFWYRQDPGLGLRLIYFSYDVKMKEKGDIPEGYSVSREKKERFSLILESASTNQTSMYLCASSLSPTSVGTGELFFGEGSRLTVL.

The chain couples TRBV6-5 to TRBJ2-2, with 7 positions matching TRBD2. The CDR3 is made up of 15 amino acids. Trimming removed 4 bases from V and 5 bases from J; junction bases left unmatched: 7. Germline V lookup: CDR1 MNHEY, CDR2 SVGAGI. CDR3 region: CASSSEASGTGELFF. For the CDR3, the DNA is TGTGCCAGCAGTTCGGAGGCTAGCGGAACCGGGGAGCTGTTTTTT.

This clonotype was recorded a few times. The gene calls are TRBV29-1 and TRBJ2-7, with 9 bases matching TRBD1. The CDR3 loop spans 16 amino acids. Trimming took 2 bases from V and 4 from J; bases not matched to a gene: 12. Germline CDR1 and CDR2: SQVTM and ANQGSEA. The DNA for the CDR3 is TGCAGCGTTGAACCCCTCCGACAGGGGGAAGGGTACGAGCAGTACTTC. Translation gives CSVEPLRQGEGYEQYF.

This clonotype was seen at least ten times. The chain couples TRBV20-1 to TRBJ1-5; D is ambiguous. With 5 bases removed from V and 0 bases from J, the gap between germline ends came to 11 bases. Germline V lookup: CDR1 DFQATT, CDR2 SNEGSKA (reference sequence). The CDR3 is made up of 14 amino acids. The CDR3, as DNA: TGCAGTGCTTTCGACTCGAATAGCAATCAGCCCCAGCATTTT. The encoded protein is CSAFDSNSNQPQHF.

A few counts support this clonotype. This sequence joins TRBV5-1 and TRBJ2-3; D not resolved. The CDR3 runs to 15 residues. Germline-derived CDR1 and CDR2 are SGHRS and YFSETQ. V was pared by 1 base and J by 6 bases, with 15 bases between. The CDR3 sequence is CASSLNSPDLDTQYF. The CDR3 nucleotides read TGCGCCAGCAGCTTGAACTCGCCGGACCTGGATACGCAGTATTTT.

The chain is built from TRBV15 and TRBJ1-6; no firm D call. Germline CDR1 is LNHNV and CDR2 is YYDKDF (reference sequence). The V gene lost 0 bases and the J gene lost 9 bases, with 12 bases spanning the gap. This CDR3 is 15 amino acids long. The CDR3 here is CATSRDRTLGSPLHF. The CDR3 DNA sequence: TGTGCCACCAGCAGAGATCGTACTCTCGGTTCACCCCTCCACTTT.